Listed here are 9 T cell receptor beta chains from one sample, sequenced in a study of Siglec-9 on CD8 T cells in melanoma. TCRdb keeps only in-frame clones here, not all; method: immunoSEQ multiplex PCR. Of some 37,000 clones listed, 65% to 85% were seen once; the top ten hold approximately 1.7%. Sequenced input: Siglec-9- CD8+ T cells sorted from blood. These receptors were taken from a human donor in good health.

The chain combines TRBV4-2 with TRBJ2-5, with 9 bases that match TRBD1. J was trimmed by 3 bases and V by 4 bases; bases with no gene match: 15. Per germline, CDR1 LGHNA and CDR2 YNFKEQ. This CDR3 is 18 amino acids long. CDR3 nucleotide sequence: TGTGCCAGCAGCCGAACCTTACATTACAGGGGGCAAAAAGAGACCCAGTACTTC. It specifies CASSRTLHYRGQKETQYF.

CDR3: CASSSKSGTGEDIYEQYF. CDR3 coding DNA: TGTGCCAGCAGCTCCAAGTCCGGGACAGGAGAAGATATTTACGAGCAGTACTTC. The rearrangement joins TRBV7-9 to TRBJ2-7, with TRBD1 matching 8 bases. Germline V lookup: CDR1 SEHNR, CDR2 FQNEAQ (reference sequence). V shed 4 bases, J shed 4 bases, and the junction held 18 bases outside the gene matches. The CDR3 is 18 amino acids.

Written as DNA, the CDR3 is TGTGCCAGCAGCGGGGGGACTAGCGGGATGAAAGATACGCAGTATTTT. It specifies CASSGGTSGMKDTQYF. The chain combines TRBV5-6 with TRBJ2-3, with 13 positions matching TRBD2. Germline V gene lookup returns CDR1 SGHDT and CDR2 YYEEEE. This CDR3 is 16 amino acids long. Germline trimming cut 4 bases from V and 5 bases from J; bases unmatched to any gene: 7.

The chain recombines TRBV5-6 with TRBJ2-7; 8 bases match TRBD2. The CDR3 runs to 17 residues. CDR1 SGHDT and CDR2 YYEEEE come from the germline V gene. Trimming cost V 4 bases and J 0 bases; bases outside gene matches: 12. The CDR3 region has the DNA TGTGCCAGCAGCCTTCTCCGTAGCGGGGAACACTCCTACGAGCAGTACTTC. Translating it yields CASSLLRSGEHSYEQYF. Combining the CDR3 with reference TRBV5-6 and TRBJ2-7 gives the whole variable domain DAGVTQSPTHLIKTRGQQVTLRCSPKSGHDTVSWYQQALGQGPQFIFQYYEEEERQRGNFPDRFSGHQFPNYSSELNVNALLLGDSALYLCASSLLRSGEHSYEQYFGPGTRLTVT.

The chain combines TRBV7-2 with TRBJ1-5; perhaps TRBD1 as D (5 bases). The CDR3 length is 18 residues. Germline V lookup: CDR1 SGHTA, CDR2 FQGNSA. The V and J ends lost 0 bases and 0 bases respectively, with 15 bases between them. CDR3 loop: CASSLAGVGGYSNQPQHF. CDR3 in DNA: TGTGCCAGCAGCTTAGCGGGGGTTGGGGGTTATAGCAATCAGCCCCAGCATTTT.

The V and J genes are TRBV6-5 and TRBJ2-3; TRBD2 matches at 7 bases. Germline CDR1 and CDR2: MNHEY and SVGAGI. The CDR3 contains 15 residues. Trimming at V came to 6 bases and at J to 3 bases, leaving 9 bases not matched to a gene. CDR3 nucleotides: TGTGCCAGCAGCGCCACTAGCGAGGGGACAGATACGCAGTATTTT. Residues: CASSATSEGTDTQYF.

The chain couples TRBV4-2 to TRBJ2-1; 10 nucleotides agree with TRBD2. This CDR3 has 14 amino acids. The germline V gene encodes CDR1 LGHNA and CDR2 YNFKEQ. Germline trimming cut 5 bases from V and 6 bases from J; bases unmatched to any gene: 4. CDR3 residues: CASSIPSGGNEQFF. The CDR3 DNA reads TGTGCCAGCAGCATCCCTAGCGGGGGCAATGAGCAGTTCTTC.

The CDR3 DNA follows: TGTGCCAGCCGAATGTTGGCTTCCCCCGGCACTGAAGCTTTCTTT. Translating gives CASRMLASPGTEAFF. The chain uses TRBV11-3 and TRBJ1-1; D gene ambiguous. Per the germline V gene, CDR1 is SGHNT and CDR2 is YENEEA. Trimming pared 8 bases from V and 4 bases from J, leaving 20 bases between. The CDR3 extends over 15 amino acids.

This clone was detected only once. The V and J genes are TRBV12-5 and TRBJ2-7, with D hard to call. V lost 5 bases and J 5 bases, leaving 16 bases between the germline ends. CDR3 length: 14 residues. Germline assignment: CDR1 LGHNT and CDR2 FRNRAP. This chain's CDR3 is CASGLGQLGDEQYF. The DNA for the CDR3 is TGTGCTAGTGGTCTGGGCCAGCTGGGTGACGAGCAGTACTTC.